This T cell receptor beta chain emerged from a study of human T cells and chemical hapten exposure. Findings of the study overall: Versus controls, significantly more large CDR3 similarity clusters arose from expanded TCRs.

One entry per CDR3 protein results from TCRdb running MiXCR on the RACE reads. Seen here are 33,000 or so distinct CDR3 sequences, 12% observed once, and the top ten hold roughly 2%. The time point is: pre-sensitization, week 0. Treatment defined: therapeutic diphenylcyclopropenone sensitization with weekly scalp DPC. The authors extracted total RNA from unfractionated whole blood. Trimming cost V 2 bases and J 2 bases, with 18 bases left between them. The CDR3 is 17 residues long. Germline lookup yields CDR1 LNHNV and CDR2 YYDKDF (reference sequence). This clonotype appeared many times. Its antigen is not identified.

This chain connects TRBV15 to TRBJ2-5, with D perhaps matching TRBD1 (7 bases). Sequenced material: whole blood, taken in connection with sensitization to the hapten diphenylcyclopropenone (DPC). This TCR was sampled from a woman aged 40-49 years with alopecia areata. Some clones in this sample may be carry-over from other donors' samples. The CDR3 DNA reads as TGTGCCACCAGCAGACCCATTAGGAGGGACAGACAAGAGACCCAGTACTTC. As protein: CATSRPIRRDRQETQYF.